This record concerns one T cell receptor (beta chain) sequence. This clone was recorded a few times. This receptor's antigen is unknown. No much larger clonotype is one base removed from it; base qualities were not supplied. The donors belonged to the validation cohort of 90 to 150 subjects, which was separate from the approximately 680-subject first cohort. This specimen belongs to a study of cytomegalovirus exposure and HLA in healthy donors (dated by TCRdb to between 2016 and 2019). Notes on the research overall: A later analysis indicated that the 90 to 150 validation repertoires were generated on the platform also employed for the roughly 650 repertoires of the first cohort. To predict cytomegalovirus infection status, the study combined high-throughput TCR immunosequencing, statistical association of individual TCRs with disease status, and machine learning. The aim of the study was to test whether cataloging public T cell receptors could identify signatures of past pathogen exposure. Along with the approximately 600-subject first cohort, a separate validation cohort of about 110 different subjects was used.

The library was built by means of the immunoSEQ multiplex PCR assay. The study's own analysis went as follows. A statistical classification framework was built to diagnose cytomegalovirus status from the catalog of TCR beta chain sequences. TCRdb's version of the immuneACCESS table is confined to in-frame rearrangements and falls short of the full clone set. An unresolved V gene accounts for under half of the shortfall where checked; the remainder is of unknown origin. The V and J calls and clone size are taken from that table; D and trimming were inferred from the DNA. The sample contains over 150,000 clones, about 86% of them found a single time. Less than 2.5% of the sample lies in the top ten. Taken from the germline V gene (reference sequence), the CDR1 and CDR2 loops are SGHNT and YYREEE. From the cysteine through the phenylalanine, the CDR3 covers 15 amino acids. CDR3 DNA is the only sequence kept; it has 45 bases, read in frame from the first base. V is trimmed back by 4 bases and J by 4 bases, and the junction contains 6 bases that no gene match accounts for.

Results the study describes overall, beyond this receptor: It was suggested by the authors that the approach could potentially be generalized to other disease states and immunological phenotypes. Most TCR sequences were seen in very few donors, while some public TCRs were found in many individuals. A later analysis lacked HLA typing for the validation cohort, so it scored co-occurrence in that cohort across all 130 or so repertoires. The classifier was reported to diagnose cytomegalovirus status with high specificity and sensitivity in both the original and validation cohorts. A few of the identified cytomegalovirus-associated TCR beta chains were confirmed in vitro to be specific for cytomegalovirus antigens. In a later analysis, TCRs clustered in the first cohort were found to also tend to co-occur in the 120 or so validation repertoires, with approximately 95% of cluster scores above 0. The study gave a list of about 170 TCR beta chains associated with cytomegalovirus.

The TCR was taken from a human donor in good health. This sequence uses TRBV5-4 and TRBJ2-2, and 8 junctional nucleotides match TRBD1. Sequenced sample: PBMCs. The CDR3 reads CASSLDRGVTGELFF. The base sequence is TGTGCCAGCAGCCTCGACAGGGGAGTCACCGGGGAGCTGTTTTTT.